Reported below is one T cell receptor beta chain. The data were obtained in a study of control samples from healthy donors and cancer patients. Losses at the gene ends were 6 bases for V and 1 base for J; bases not matched to a gene: 4. Germline V gene sequence: CDR1 LNHDA, CDR2 SQIVND (reference sequence). The CDR3 covers 14 residues. TCRdb's copy holds only in-frame clones and misses some; the assay was immunoSEQ multiplex PCR. The table records about 44,000 clones, more than 75% of them present only once. This sequence originates from a woman aged 55-69 years with lung cancer. The gene calls are TRBV19 and TRBJ1-1; 8 bases match TRBD1. Sequencing input: PBMCs. Here the CDR3 reads CASRDTGGNTEAFF. The CDR3 bases are TGTGCCAGTAGGGACACAGGGGGGAACACTGAAGCTTTCTTT.